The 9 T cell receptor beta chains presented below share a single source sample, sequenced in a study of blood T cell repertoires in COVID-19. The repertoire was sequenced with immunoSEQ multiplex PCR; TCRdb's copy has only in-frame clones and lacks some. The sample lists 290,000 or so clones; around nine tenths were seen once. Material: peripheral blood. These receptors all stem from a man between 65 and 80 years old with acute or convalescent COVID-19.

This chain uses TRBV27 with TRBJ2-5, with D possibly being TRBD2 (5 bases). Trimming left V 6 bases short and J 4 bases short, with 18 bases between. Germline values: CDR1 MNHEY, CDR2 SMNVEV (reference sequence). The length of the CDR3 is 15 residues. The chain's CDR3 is CASSPGSSRAETQYF. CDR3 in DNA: TGTGCCAGCAGCCCCGGATCCTCGAGGGCAGAGACCCAGTACTTC.

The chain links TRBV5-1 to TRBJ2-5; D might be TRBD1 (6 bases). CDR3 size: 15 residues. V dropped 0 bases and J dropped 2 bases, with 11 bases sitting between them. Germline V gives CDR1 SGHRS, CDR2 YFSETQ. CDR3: CASSLGTDLQETQYF. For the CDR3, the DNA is TGCGCCAGCAGCTTGGGGACAGACTTACAAGAGACCCAGTACTTC.

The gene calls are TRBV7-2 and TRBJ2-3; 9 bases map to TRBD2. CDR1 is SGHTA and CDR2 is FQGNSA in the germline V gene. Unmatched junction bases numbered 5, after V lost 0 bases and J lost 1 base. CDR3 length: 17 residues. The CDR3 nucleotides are TGTGCCAGCAGCTTAGCGGGGCCTAGCGGGGGCACAGATACGCAGTATTTT. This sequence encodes CASSLAGPSGGTDTQYF. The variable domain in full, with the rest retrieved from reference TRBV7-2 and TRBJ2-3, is GAGVSQSPSNKVTEKGKDVELRCDPISGHTALYWYRQSLGQGLEFLIYFQGNSAPDKSGLPSDRFSAERTGGSVSTLTIQRTQQEDSAVYLCASSLAGPSGGTDTQYFGPGTRLTVL.

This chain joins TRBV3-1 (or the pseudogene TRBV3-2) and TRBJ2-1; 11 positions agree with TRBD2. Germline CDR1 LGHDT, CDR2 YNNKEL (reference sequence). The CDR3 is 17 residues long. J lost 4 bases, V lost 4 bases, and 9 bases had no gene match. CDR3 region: CASSPELLAGAYNEQFF. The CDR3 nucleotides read TGTGCCAGCAGCCCAGAATTACTAGCGGGGGCATACAATGAGCAGTTCTTC.

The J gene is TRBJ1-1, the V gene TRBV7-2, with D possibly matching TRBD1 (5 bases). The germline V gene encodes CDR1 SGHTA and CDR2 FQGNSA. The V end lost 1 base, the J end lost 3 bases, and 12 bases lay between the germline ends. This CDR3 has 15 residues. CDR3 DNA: TGTGCCAGCAGCTTAGTGCGGGGAGGGGACACTGAAGCTTTCTTT. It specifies CASSLVRGGDTEAFF.

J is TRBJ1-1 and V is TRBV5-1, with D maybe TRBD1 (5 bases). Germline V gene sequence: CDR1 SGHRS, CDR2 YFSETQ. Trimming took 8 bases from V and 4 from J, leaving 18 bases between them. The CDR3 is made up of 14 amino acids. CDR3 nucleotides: TGCGCCAGTAAAAACCAGGGCTTTAGCACTGAAGCTTTCTTT. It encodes CASKNQGFSTEAFF.

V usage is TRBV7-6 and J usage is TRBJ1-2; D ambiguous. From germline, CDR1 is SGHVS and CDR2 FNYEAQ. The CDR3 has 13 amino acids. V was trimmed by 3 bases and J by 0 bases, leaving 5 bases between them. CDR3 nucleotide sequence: TGTGCCAGCAGCTTTAATTCTAACTATGGCTACACCTTC. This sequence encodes CASSFNSNYGYTF. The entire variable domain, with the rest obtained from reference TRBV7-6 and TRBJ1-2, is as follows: GAGVSQSPRYKVTKRGQDVALRCDPISGHVSLYWYRQALGQGPEFLTYFNYEAQQDKSGLPNDRFSAERPEGSISTLTIQRTEQRDSAMYRCASSFNSNYGYTFGSGTRLTVV.

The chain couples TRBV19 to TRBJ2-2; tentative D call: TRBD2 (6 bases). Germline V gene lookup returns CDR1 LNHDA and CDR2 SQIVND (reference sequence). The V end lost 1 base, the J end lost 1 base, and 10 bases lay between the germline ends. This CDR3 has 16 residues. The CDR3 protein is CASSIAWDLNTGELFF. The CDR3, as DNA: TGTGCCAGTAGTATAGCTTGGGACTTGAACACCGGGGAGCTGTTTTTT.

The CDR3 here is CAWTVSSYNSPLHF. The CDR3 DNA follows: TGTGCCTGGACTGTGAGCTCCTATAATTCACCCCTCCACTTT. V is TRBV30 and J is TRBJ1-6; no firm D call. The CDR3 sequence is 14 residues long. Germline V gene sequence: CDR1 GTSNPN, CDR2 SVGIG (reference sequence). V was pared by 4 bases and J by 0 bases, with 7 bases between.